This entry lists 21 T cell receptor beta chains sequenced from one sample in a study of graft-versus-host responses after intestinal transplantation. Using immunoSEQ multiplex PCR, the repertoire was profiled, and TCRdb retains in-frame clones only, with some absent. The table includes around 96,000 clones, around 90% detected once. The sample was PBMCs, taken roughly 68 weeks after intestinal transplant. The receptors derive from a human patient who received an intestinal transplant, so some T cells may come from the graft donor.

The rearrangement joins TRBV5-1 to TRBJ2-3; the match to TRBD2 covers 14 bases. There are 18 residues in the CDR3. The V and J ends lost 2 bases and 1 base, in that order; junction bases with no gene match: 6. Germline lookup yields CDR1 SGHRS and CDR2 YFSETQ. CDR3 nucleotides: TGCGCCAGCAGCTTCCTCGGACTAGCGGGGGGTCGCACAGATACGCAGTATTTT. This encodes CASSFLGLAGGRTDTQYF.

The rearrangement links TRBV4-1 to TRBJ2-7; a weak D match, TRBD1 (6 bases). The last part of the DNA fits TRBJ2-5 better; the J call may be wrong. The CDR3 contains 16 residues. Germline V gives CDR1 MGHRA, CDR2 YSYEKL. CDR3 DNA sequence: TGCGCCAGCAGCCAAGCTAAGACAGGTTACCAAGAGACCCAGTACTTC. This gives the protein CASSQAKTGYQETQYF.

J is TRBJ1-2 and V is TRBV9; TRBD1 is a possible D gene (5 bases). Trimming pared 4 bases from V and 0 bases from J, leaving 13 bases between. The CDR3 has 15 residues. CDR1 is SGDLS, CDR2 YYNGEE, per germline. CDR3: CASSPHRDPNYGYTF. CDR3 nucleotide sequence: TGTGCCAGCAGCCCACACCGGGACCCTAACTATGGCTACACCTTC.

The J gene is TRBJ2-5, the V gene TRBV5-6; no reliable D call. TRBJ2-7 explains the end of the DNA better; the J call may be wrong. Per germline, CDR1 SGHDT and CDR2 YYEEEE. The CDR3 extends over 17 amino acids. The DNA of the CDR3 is TGTGCCAGCAGCTTGGTGGTAGCAGGCGTTTTTACCTACGAGCAGTACTTC. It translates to CASSLVVAGVFTYEQYF.

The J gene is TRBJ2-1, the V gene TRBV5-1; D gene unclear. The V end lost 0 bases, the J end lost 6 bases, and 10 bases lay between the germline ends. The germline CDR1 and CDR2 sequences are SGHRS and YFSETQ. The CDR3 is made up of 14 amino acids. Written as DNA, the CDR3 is TGCGCCAGCAGCTTGGATCCGCCTAGCAATGAGCAGTTCTTC. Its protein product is CASSLDPPSNEQFF. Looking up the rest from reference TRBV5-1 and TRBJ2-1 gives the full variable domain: KAGVTQTPRYLIKTRGQQVTLSCSPISGHRSVSWYQQTPGQGLQFLFEYFSETQRNKGNFPGRFSGRQFSNSRSEMNVSTLELGDSALYLCASSLDPPSNEQFFGPGTRLTVL.

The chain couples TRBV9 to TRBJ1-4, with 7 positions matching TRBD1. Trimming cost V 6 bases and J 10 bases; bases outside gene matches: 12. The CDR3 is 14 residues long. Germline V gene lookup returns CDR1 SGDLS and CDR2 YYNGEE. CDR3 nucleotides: TGTGCCAGCACCAGAACACCCAGGGGGGGAAAACTGTTTTTT. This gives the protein CASTRTPRGGKLFF.

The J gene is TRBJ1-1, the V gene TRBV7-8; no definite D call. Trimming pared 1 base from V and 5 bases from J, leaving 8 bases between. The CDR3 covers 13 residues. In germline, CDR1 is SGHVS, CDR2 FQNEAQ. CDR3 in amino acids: CASSLGLGTEAFF. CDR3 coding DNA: TGTGCCAGCAGCTTAGGGCTCGGAACTGAAGCTTTCTTT.

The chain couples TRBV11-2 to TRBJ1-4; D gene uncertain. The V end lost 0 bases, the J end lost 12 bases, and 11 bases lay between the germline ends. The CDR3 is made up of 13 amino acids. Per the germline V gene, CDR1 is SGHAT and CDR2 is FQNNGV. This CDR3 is CASSLDRRAQLFF. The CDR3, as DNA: TGTGCCAGCAGCTTAGATAGGAGGGCGCAACTGTTTTTT.

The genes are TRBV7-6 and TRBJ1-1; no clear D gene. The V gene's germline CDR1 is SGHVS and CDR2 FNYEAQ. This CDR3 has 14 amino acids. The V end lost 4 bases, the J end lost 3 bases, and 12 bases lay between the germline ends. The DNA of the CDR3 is TGTGCCAGCAGCTCCTTTATTCAGGACACTGAAGCTTTCTTT. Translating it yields CASSSFIQDTEAFF.

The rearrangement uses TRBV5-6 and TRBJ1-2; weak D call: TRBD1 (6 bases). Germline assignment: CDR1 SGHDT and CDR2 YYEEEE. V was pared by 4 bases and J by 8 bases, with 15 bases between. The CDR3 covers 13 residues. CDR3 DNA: TGTGCCAGCAGCGATAGATCAGGGGCGGGCTACACCTTC. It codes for CASSDRSGAGYTF.

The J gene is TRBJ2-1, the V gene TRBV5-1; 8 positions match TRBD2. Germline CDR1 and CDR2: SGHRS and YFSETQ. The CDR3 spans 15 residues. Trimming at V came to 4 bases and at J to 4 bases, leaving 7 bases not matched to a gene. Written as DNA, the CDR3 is TGCGCCAGCAGCCCGAGCGCGGGGGGATACAATGAGCAGTTCTTC. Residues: CASSPSAGGYNEQFF.

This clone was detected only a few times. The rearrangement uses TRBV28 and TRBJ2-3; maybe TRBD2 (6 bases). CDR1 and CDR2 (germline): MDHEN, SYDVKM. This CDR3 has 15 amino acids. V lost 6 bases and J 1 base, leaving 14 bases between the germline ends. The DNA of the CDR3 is TGTGCCAGCAGCCCCACCCTAGCGCGCACAGATACGCAGTATTTT. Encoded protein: CASSPTLARTDTQYF.

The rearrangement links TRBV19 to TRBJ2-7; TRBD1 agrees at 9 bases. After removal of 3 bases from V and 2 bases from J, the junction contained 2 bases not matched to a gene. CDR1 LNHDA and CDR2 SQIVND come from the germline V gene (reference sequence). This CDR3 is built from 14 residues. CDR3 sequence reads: CASSMGTGPYEQYF. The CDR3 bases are TGTGCCAGTAGTATGGGGACAGGGCCCTACGAGCAGTACTTC.

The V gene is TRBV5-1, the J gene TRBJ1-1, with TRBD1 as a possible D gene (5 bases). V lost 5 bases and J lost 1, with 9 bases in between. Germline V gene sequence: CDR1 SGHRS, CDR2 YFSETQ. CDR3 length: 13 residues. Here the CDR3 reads CASRGAGNTEAFF. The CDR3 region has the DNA TGCGCCAGCAGAGGGGCAGGGAACACTGAAGCTTTCTTT.

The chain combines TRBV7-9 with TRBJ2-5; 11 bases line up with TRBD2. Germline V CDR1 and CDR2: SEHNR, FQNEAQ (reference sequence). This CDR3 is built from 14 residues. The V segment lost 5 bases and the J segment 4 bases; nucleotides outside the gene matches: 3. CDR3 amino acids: CASSRLAGGETQYF. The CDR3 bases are TGTGCCAGCAGCCGTCTAGCGGGGGGAGAGACCCAGTACTTC.

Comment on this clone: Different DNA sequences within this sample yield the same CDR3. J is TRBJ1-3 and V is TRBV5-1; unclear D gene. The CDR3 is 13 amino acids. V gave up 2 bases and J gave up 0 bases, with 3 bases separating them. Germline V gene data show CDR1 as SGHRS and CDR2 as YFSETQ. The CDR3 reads CASSLGSGNTIYF. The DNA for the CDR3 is TGCGCCAGCAGCTTAGGCTCTGGAAACACCATATATTTT.

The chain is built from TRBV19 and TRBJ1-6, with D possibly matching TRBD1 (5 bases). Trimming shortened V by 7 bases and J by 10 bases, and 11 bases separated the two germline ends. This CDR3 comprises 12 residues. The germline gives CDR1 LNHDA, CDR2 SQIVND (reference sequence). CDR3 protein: CASIGARSPLHF. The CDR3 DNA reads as TGTGCCAGTATAGGGGCACGGTCACCCCTCCACTTT.

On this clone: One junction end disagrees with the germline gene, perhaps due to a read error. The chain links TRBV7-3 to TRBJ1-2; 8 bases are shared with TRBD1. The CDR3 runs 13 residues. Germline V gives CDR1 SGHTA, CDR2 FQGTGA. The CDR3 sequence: CASSLTPGQVEDF. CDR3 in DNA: TGTGCCAGCAGCTTAACCCCGGGACAGGTAGAGGACTTC.

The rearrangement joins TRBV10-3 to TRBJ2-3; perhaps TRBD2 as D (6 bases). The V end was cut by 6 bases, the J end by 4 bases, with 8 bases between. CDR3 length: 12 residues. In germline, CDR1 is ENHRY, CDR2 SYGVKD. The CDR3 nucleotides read TGTGCCATCAGGCGGGGCCCAGATACGCAGTATTTT. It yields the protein CAIRRGPDTQYF.

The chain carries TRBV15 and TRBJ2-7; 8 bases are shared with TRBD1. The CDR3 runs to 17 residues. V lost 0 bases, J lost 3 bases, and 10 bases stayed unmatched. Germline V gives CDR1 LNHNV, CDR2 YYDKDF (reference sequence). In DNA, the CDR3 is TGTGCCACCAGCAGAGATCCCTCAATGACAGGGGTCTACGAGCAGTACTTC. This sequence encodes CATSRDPSMTGVYEQYF.

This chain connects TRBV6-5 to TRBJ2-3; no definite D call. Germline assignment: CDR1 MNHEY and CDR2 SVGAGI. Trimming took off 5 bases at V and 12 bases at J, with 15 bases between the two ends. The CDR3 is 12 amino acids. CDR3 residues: CASSATYTPQYF. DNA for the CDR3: TGTGCCAGCAGTGCAACGTATACCCCCCAGTATTTT.